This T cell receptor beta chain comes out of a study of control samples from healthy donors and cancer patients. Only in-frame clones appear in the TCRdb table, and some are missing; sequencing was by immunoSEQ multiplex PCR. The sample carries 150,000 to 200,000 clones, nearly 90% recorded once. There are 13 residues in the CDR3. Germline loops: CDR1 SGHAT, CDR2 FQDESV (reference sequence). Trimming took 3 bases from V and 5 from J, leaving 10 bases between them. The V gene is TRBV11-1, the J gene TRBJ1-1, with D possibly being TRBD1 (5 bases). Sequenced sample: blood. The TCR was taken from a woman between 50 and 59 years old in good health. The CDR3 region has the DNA TGTGCCAGCAGCTTGGACGGGGGAACTGAAGCTTTCTTT. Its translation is CASSLDGGTEAFF.